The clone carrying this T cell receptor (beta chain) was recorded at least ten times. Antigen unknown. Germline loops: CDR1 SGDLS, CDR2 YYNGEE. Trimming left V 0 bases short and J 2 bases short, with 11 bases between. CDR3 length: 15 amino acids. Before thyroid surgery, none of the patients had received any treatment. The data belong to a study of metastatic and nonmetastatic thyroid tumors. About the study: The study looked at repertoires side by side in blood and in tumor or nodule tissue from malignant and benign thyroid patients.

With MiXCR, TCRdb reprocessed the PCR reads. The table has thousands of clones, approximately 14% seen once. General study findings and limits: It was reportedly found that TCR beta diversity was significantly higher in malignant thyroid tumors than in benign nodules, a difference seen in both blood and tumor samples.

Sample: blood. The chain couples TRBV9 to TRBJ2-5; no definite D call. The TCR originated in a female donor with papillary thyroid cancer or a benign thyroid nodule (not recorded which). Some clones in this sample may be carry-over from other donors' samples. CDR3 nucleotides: TGTGCCAGCAGCGTAGGGGCAGGTCATCAAGAGACCCAGTACTTC. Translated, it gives CASSVGAGHQETQYF. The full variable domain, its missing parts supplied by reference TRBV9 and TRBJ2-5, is DSGVTQTPKHLITATGQRVTLRCSPRSGDLSVYWYQQSLDQGLQFLIQYYNGEERAKGNILERFSAQQFPDLHSELNLSSLELGDSALYFCASSVGAGHQETQYFGPGTRLLVL.